This TCR beta chain was sequenced for a study of T cell responses to AZD1222 COVID-19 vaccine. Findings and limits, study-wide: Two AZD1222 administrations were followed by greater Spike-specific TCR breadth and depth. The sample set comprised mostly white British donors with more females, and clonal diversity was possibly underestimated. Researchers took repertoire samples only after the peak T cell response had come. The span of vaccine-associated CD4 TCRs extended across spike, with dominance at 160-218 and 743-854.

Turning to this clone: Its target is unknown.

This table comes from immunoSEQ multiplex PCR, and its TCRdb copy is limited to in-frame clones, with some not included. The table records approximately 180,000 clones, approximately 92% of them present only once. The CDR3 loop spans 17 amino acids. CDR1 and CDR2 from the germline V gene are LGHNA and YSLEER. Trimming removed 4 bases at V and 4 bases at J, with 22 bases between. The TCR was taken from an adult who received the MenACWY meningococcal vaccine as a control. The chain combines TRBV4-3 with TRBJ1-2; D is unclear. This specimen was peripheral blood, taken 28 days after the second dose of the MenACWY control vaccine. The CDR3 is CASSRQHGYPSRYGYTF. The CDR3 nucleotides read TGCGCCAGCAGCCGCCAGCACGGGTATCCTTCACGCTATGGCTACACCTTC.